Each of the 31 T cell receptor beta chains below was sequenced from the same sample in a study of T cell repertoires in cytomegalovirus infection. TCRdb used MiXCR to reprocess the reads, holding one entry per CDR3 protein. The sample holds approximately 500,000 distinct CDR3 sequences, about 30% seen once. Sequencing was performed on PBMCs. The origin of the receptors is a human donor in good health (CMV status not recorded). Some clones in this sample may be carry-over from other donors' samples.

This clonotype was found a few times. The chain couples TRBV7-9 to TRBJ2-7, with D hard to call. Trimming cost V 4 bases and J 2 bases, with 6 bases left between them. Germline loops: CDR1 SEHNR, CDR2 FQNEAQ (reference sequence). This CDR3 has 12 amino acids. CDR3: CASSSSPYEQYV. The CDR3 DNA reads TGTGCCAGCAGCTCGTCCCCCTACGAGCAGTACGTC.

The table lists this clonotype with a few counts. V usage is TRBV12-5 and J usage is TRBJ2-1; maybe TRBD2 (5 bases). Germline CDR1 LGHNT, CDR2 FRNRAP. The CDR3 length is 13 residues. Between the trimmed V and J ends, which lost 2 bases and 9 bases, there was a span of 11 bases. CDR3 in amino acids: CASGLSAGGEQFF. The CDR3 nucleotides are TGTGCTAGTGGTTTGTCGGCGGGTGGTGAGCAGTTCTTC.

This clonotype was counted ten times or more. The CDR3 loop reads CASSEVLRGLGNEQFF. As DNA, the CDR3 is TGTGCCAGCAGTGAAGTTCTGCGTGGCCTTGGGAATGAGCAGTTCTTC. V is TRBV6-1 and J is TRBJ2-1; D not certain. This CDR3 is 16 amino acids long. Trimming left V 1 base short and J 7 bases short, with 17 bases between. CDR1 and CDR2 (germline): MNHNS, SASEGT.

The genes are TRBV28 and TRBJ2-7, with TRBD2 as a possible D gene (5 bases). Deletions cut 6 bases from V and 2 bases from J, with 17 bases between. Germline V gene data show CDR1 as MDHEN and CDR2 as SYDVKM. This CDR3 spans 15 amino acids. The CDR3 DNA follows: TGTGCCAGCAGGACTCCGGGGAGATCCCCCTACGAGCAGTACTTC. Protein product: CASRTPGRSPYEQYF.

This clonotype was picked up one time. V is TRBV29-1 and J is TRBJ1-1; TRBD1 agrees at 7 bases. Germline assignment: CDR1 SQVTM and CDR2 ANQGSEA. With 4 bases clipped from V and 1 base from J, the junction kept 3 bases outside the gene matches. The CDR3 loop spans 13 amino acids. The CDR3, as DNA: TGCAGCGTTGTGGGACAGTCGAACACTGAAGCTTTCTTT. This encodes CSVVGQSNTEAFF.

The J gene is TRBJ2-1, the V gene TRBV23-1, with D unclear. TRBV23-1 counts as an open reading frame of uncertain function. The CDR3 consists of 16 residues. The ends were cut back, 0 bases at V and 2 bases at J, with 11 bases in the middle. The CDR3 region is CASSQSSRGPYNEQFF. CDR3 DNA: TGCGCCAGCAGTCAATCTTCTAGAGGCCCCTACAATGAGCAGTTCTTC.

This clonotype was recorded at least ten times. The gene calls are TRBV7-2 and TRBJ2-2; TRBD2 matches at 15 bases. The length of the CDR3 is 18 residues. The germline CDR1 and CDR2 sequences are SGHTA and FQGNSA. V lost 1 base, J lost 2 bases, and 2 bases stayed unmatched. CDR3 region: CASSLGTSGRANTGELFF. DNA of the CDR3: TGTGCCAGCAGCTTAGGGACTAGCGGGAGGGCCAACACCGGGGAGCTGTTTTTT.

The table lists this clonotype with many counts. V and J are TRBV6-5 and TRBJ2-3; a weak D match, TRBD2 (5 bases). With 7 bases removed from V and 0 bases from J, the gap between germline ends came to 11 bases. The CDR3 contains 14 residues. In germline, CDR1 is MNHEY, CDR2 SVGAGI. CDR3 residues: CASTPGISTDTQYF. As DNA, the CDR3 is TGTGCCAGCACCCCGGGAATTAGCACAGATACGCAGTATTTT.

This clonotype has only a few counts. V usage is TRBV2 and J usage is TRBJ2-2, with 9 bases aligning to TRBD2. The CDR3 sequence is 14 residues long. Germline trimming cut 7 bases from V and 3 bases from J; bases unmatched to any gene: 3. The germline V gene encodes CDR1 SNHLY and CDR2 FYNNEI. The CDR3 is CASKIAGDTGELFF. CDR3 in DNA: TGTGCCAGCAAAATAGCGGGAGACACCGGGGAGCTGTTTTTT.

The J gene is TRBJ2-1, the V gene TRBV25-1, with 7 positions matching TRBD2. The CDR3 runs 17 residues. CDR1 and CDR2 (germline): MGHDK, SYGVNS. V shed 2 bases and J 0 bases; nucleotides not matched to a gene: 7. In DNA form, the CDR3 reads TGTGCCAGCAGTGAAAGGGCCGGGGGGAGCTCCTACAATGAGCAGTTCTTC. As protein: CASSERAGGSSYNEQFF.

This chain uses TRBV7-8 with TRBJ1-2; maybe TRBD1 (5 bases). The CDR3 runs to 13 residues. CDR1 and CDR2 from the germline V gene are SGHVS and FQNEAQ. Trimming took 1 base from V and 8 from J, leaving 11 bases between them. CDR3 nucleotides: TGTGCCAGCAGCTTAGGTTGGGGGGAAGGCTACACCTTC. It translates to CASSLGWGEGYTF.

This clonotype was counted many times. V gene TRBV12-5 combines with J gene TRBJ1-1, with 10 bases fitting TRBD1. CDR3 length: 14 residues. Germline CDR1 LGHNT, CDR2 FRNRAP. V lost 10 bases, J lost 7 bases, and 12 bases stayed unmatched. The CDR3 nucleotides read TGTGCTACACTAAGGGACAGGGGTATGTTTGAAGCTTTCTTT. Translation: CATLRDRGMFEAFF.

The rearrangement joins TRBV20-1 to TRBJ2-5, with 11 bases fitting TRBD2. V was clipped by 6 bases and J by 2 bases; unmatched bases: 5. Looked up from germline, CDR1 is DFQATT and CDR2 is SNEGSKA (reference sequence). The CDR3 length is 14 residues. CDR3 sequence: CSAGTSGQQETQYF. DNA for the CDR3: TGCAGTGCCGGGACTAGCGGACAGCAAGAGACCCAGTACTTC.

This sequence joins TRBV18 and TRBJ2-4; possible D gene TRBD1, 5 bases. CDR3 length: 15 amino acids. V lost 6 bases, J lost 11 bases, and 23 bases lay in between. Germline CDR1 reads KGHSH; CDR2 reads LQKENI. The CDR3 region has the DNA TGTGCCAGCTCCCAAACCAGTACGCAGGGATTCGTTCAGTACTTC. Translated, it gives CASSQTSTQGFVQYF.

This clonotype came up a few times. At one end, the junction sequence differs from germline, possibly due to a read error. The rearrangement links TRBV20-1 to TRBJ2-1; weak D call: TRBD2 (7 bases). The germline V gene has CDR1 DFQATT and CDR2 SNEGSKA (reference sequence). The CDR3 is made up of 12 amino acids. DNA of the CDR3: TGCAGTGCACCCGAGCGGGACAAGGAGCAGTTCTTC. As protein: CSAPERDKEQFF.

This clonotype has more than one count but fewer than ten. V is TRBV12-3 or TRBV12-4 and J is TRBJ1-2; 7 bases map to TRBD1. The CDR3 loop spans 15 amino acids. V shed 6 bases, J shed 3 bases, and the junction held 10 bases outside the gene matches. CDR3 amino acids: CASRAQGYRDYGYTF. The CDR3 coding sequence is TGTGCCAGCAGGGCACAGGGGTATCGAGACTATGGCTACACCTTC.

V and J are TRBV7-2 and TRBJ1-4, with D hard to call. Per germline, CDR1 SGHTA and CDR2 FQGNSA. Deletions cut 2 bases from V and 5 bases from J, with 12 bases between. The CDR3 contains 15 residues. The CDR3 nucleotides read TGTGCCAGCAGCTTAAGGGCGGGAATCAATGAAAAACTGTTTTTT. As protein: CASSLRAGINEKLFF.

To note about this clonotype: This clone may be a read error of a much larger clone one base away. For the CDR3, the DNA is TGTGCCAGCAGCTTCCAGCCCGGGACAGGGTTACACACTGAAGCTTTCTTT. Translated, it gives CASSFQPGTGLHTEAFF. V is TRBV7-4 and J is TRBJ1-1; 9 positions match TRBD1. The V and J ends lost 3 bases and 3 bases, in that order; junction bases with no gene match: 11. This CDR3 is 17 amino acids long. The germline gives CDR1 SGHVT, CDR2 SQSDAQ.

The J gene is TRBJ2-3, the V gene TRBV5-4, with 13 bases identical to TRBD2. The trim removed 4 bases at V and 4 bases at J, leaving 6 bases unmatched. The germline CDR1 and CDR2 sequences are SGHNT and YYREEE (reference sequence). The CDR3 is 16 amino acids. In DNA form, the CDR3 reads TGTGCCAGCAGCGGCAGGACTAGCGGGAGTTCAGATACGCAGTATTTT. It specifies CASSGRTSGSSDTQYF. Complete variable domain (other parts from reference TRBV5-4 and TRBJ2-3): ETGVTQSPTHLIKTRGQQVTLRCSSQSGHNTVSWYQQALGQGPQFIFQYYREEENGRGNFPPRFSGLQFPNYSSELNVNALELDDSALYLCASSGRTSGSSDTQYFGPGTRLTVL.

CDR3 amino acids: CASRDRGLYGYTF. CDR3 DNA: TGTGCCAGTCGCGACAGGGGATTGTATGGCTACACCTTC. The chain uses TRBV19 and TRBJ1-2, with 8 nucleotides matching TRBD1. V lost 8 bases to trimming and J lost 5 bases; unmatched junction nucleotides: 7. The CDR3 spans 13 residues. The germline V gene has CDR1 LNHDA and CDR2 SQIVND (reference sequence).

This clonotype was seen more than once but under ten times. CDR3 in amino acids: CATSRDQVGGGTYEQYF. The DNA of the CDR3 is TGTGCCACCAGCAGAGATCAAGTGGGGGGAGGAACCTACGAGCAGTACTTC. The gene calls are TRBV15 and TRBJ2-7; D may be TRBD2 (6 bases). Germline V gene lookup returns CDR1 LNHNV and CDR2 YYDKDF (reference sequence). The CDR3 runs to 17 residues. Deletions cut 0 bases from V and 2 bases from J, with 17 bases between.

In its sample, this clonotype was seen a few times. The chain recombines TRBV4-1 with TRBJ2-3; D tentatively reads TRBD1 or TRBD2 (5 bases each). V lost 4 bases to trimming and J lost 2 bases, with 28 bases between them. CDR1 is MGHRA, CDR2 YSYEKL, per germline. This CDR3 is 20 amino acids long. CDR3 amino acids: CASSLPDVSGQDVFTDTQYF. The CDR3 nucleotides are TGCGCCAGCAGCCTTCCAGACGTGAGCGGACAAGACGTGTTCACAGATACGCAGTATTTT.

This clonotype turned up a few times. The chain joins TRBV12-5 to TRBJ2-3; 8 positions match TRBD1. The junction had 5 bases not matched to a gene; V was cut back by 6 bases and J by 0 bases. The germline V gene encodes CDR1 LGHNT and CDR2 FRNRAP. CDR3 length: 15 residues. CDR3 coding DNA: TGTGCTAGTGGCCCCGGACAGGGAAGCACAGATACGCAGTATTTT. It is translated as CASGPGQGSTDTQYF.

The chain is built from TRBV7-2 and TRBJ1-4, with TRBD1 matching 7 bases. V lost 4 bases to trimming and J lost 4 bases; unmatched junction nucleotides: 6. The germline CDR1 and CDR2 sequences are SGHTA and FQGNSA. The CDR3 runs 15 residues. Here the CDR3 reads CASSSRDSHNEKLFF. DNA for the CDR3: TGTGCCAGCAGCTCCCGGGACAGCCATAATGAAAAACTGTTTTTT.

This clonotype was seen more than once but under ten times. The chain recombines TRBV30 with TRBJ2-1; TRBD2 matches 12 bases. Germline V lookup: CDR1 GTSNPN, CDR2 SVGIG (reference sequence). This CDR3 is built from 16 residues. Trimming removed 1 base from V and 9 bases from J; junction bases left unmatched: 10. CDR3 sequence: CAWSARLAGEWSEQFF. For the CDR3, the DNA is TGTGCCTGGAGTGCACGACTAGCGGGAGAATGGTCTGAGCAGTTCTTC.

This clonotype was counted only a few times. The V call is TRBV2, the J call TRBJ2-5; 10 nucleotides agree with TRBD1. J gave up 5 bases and V 6 bases, and 6 bases lay outside the gene matches. This CDR3 spans 14 amino acids. The germline V gene has CDR1 SNHLY and CDR2 FYNNEI. CDR3 sequence: CASSARTGGETQYF. Written as DNA, the CDR3 is TGTGCCAGCAGCGCAAGGACAGGGGGGGAGACCCAGTACTTC.

This clonotype was detected once. This sequence joins TRBV27 and TRBJ1-1; D remains ambiguous. The CDR3 is made up of 13 amino acids. Germline lookup yields CDR1 MNHEY and CDR2 SMNVEV (reference sequence). Deletions cut 6 bases from V and 4 bases from J, with 12 bases between. CDR3 loop: CASSFKPGTEAFF. DNA of the CDR3: TGTGCCAGCAGCTTCAAACCGGGCACTGAAGCTTTCTTT.

V usage is TRBV2 and J usage is TRBJ1-5, with 7 bases fitting TRBD1. Germline-derived CDR1 and CDR2 are SNHLY and FYNNEI. The CDR3 loop spans 16 amino acids. After removal of 6 bases from V and 1 base from J, the junction contained 9 bases not matched to a gene. The CDR3 loop reads CASSAGQTSSNQPQHF. The CDR3 coding sequence is TGTGCCAGCAGCGCGGGACAGACGTCGAGCAATCAGCCCCAGCATTTT.

The V and J genes are TRBV11-1 and TRBJ2-5; 7 bases are shared with TRBD2. Germline CDR1 SGHAT, CDR2 FQDESV (reference sequence). CDR3 length: 14 amino acids. Unmatched junction bases numbered 6, after V lost 5 bases and J lost 3 bases. CDR3 residues: CASSQRGAEETQYF. In DNA, the CDR3 is TGTGCCAGCAGCCAGCGGGGAGCGGAAGAGACCCAGTACTTC.

This clonotype was detected many times. V and J are TRBV29-1 and TRBJ2-1, with D hard to call. Trimming took 4 bases from V and 5 from J, leaving 6 bases between them. CDR1 is SQVTM and CDR2 is ANQGSEA in the germline V gene. This CDR3 contains 11 residues. The CDR3 protein is CSVGHNNEQFF. The CDR3 region has the DNA TGCAGCGTTGGACACAACAATGAGCAGTTCTTC.

This chain's CDR3 is CASSPTSSGSLHEQYF. In DNA, the CDR3 is TGTGCCAGCAGCCCCACATCTAGCGGGAGCCTCCACGAGCAGTACTTC. V is TRBV11-2 and J is TRBJ2-7, with 10 bases fitting TRBD2. Unmatched junction bases numbered 12, after V lost 5 bases and J lost 5 bases. Germline CDR1 reads SGHAT; CDR2 reads FQNNGV. The CDR3 sequence is 16 residues long.